This T cell receptor beta chain was sequenced for a study of CD8 T cells in Susac syndrome. CDR1 and CDR2 (germline): MNHEY, SMNVEV (reference sequence). V gave up 6 bases and J gave up 6 bases, with 19 bases separating them. The CDR3 runs 15 residues. The RNA, roughly 0.45 to 1 ug, was put through reverse transcription using random hexamers. TCRdb passed the immunoSEQ multiplex PCR reads through MiXCR, listing each CDR3 protein once. Among approximately 150,000 distinct CDR3 sequences, around 95% were seen once, and the ten largest hold approximately 0.12%. The chain is built from TRBV27 and TRBJ2-3, with D possibly called TRBD1 or TRBD2 (5 bases each). The sequencing sample was made of CD4+ T cells from PBMCs. The receptor comes from a human donor with multiple sclerosis. CDR3: CASRIARGRQDTQYF. CDR3 bases: TGTGCCAGCAGAATCGCTCGGGGAAGACAGGATACGCAGTATTTT.